This T cell receptor beta chain was captured in a study of cytomegalovirus exposure and HLA in healthy donors. PCR employed 60 Vbeta and 13 Jbeta primers. Data came from immunoSEQ multiplex PCR; TCRdb stores just in-frame clones and leaves some out. The sample includes around 150,000 clones, roughly three fifths seen only once; the top ten take 6.5%. Sampled while nominally healthy, donors likely had unrecorded immune exposures. Trimming pared 0 bases from V and 2 bases from J, leaving 10 bases between. CDR1 and CDR2 (germline): SGHRS, YFSETQ. This CDR3 has 15 residues. The receptor's source is an older woman in good health and CMV-seronegative. The sequencing input was PBMCs. V usage is TRBV5-1 and J usage is TRBJ2-3; weak D call: TRBD1 (5 bases). In nucleotides, the CDR3 is TGCGCCAGCAGCTTGGCTGGGGCCCCCACAGATACGCAGTATTTT. This codes for CASSLAGAPTDTQYF. Together with reference TRBV5-1 and TRBJ2-3, the CDR3 gives the full variable domain: KAGVTQTPRYLIKTRGQQVTLSCSPISGHRSVSWYQQTPGQGLQFLFEYFSETQRNKGNFPGRFSGRQFSNSRSEMNVSTLELGDSALYLCASSLAGAPTDTQYFGPGTRLTVL.